This entry is about one TCR beta chain. This sample was included in a study of blood T cell repertoires in COVID-19. V gave up 7 bases and J gave up 5 bases; unmatched junction bases: 10. This CDR3 contains 15 residues. The germline V gene encodes CDR1 MNHNY and CDR2 SVGAGI (reference sequence). The authors' processing: Reference gene primer amplification gave nucleated cell count estimates. This table comes from immunoSEQ multiplex PCR, and its TCRdb copy is limited to in-frame clones, with some not included. The DNA was the basis for D and trimming; V, J and clone size are from that table. Of tens of thousands of clones listed, over 85% are singletons.

The clonotype was recovered from a man aged 50 to 59 with acute or convalescent COVID-19. The chain joins TRBV6-6 to TRBJ2-2; 7 nucleotides match TRBD2. Sequenced material: peripheral blood. The CDR3 protein is CASKGGGRDTGELFF. CDR3 in DNA: TGTGCCAGCAAAGGAGGCGGGAGAGATACCGGGGAGCTGTTTTTT.